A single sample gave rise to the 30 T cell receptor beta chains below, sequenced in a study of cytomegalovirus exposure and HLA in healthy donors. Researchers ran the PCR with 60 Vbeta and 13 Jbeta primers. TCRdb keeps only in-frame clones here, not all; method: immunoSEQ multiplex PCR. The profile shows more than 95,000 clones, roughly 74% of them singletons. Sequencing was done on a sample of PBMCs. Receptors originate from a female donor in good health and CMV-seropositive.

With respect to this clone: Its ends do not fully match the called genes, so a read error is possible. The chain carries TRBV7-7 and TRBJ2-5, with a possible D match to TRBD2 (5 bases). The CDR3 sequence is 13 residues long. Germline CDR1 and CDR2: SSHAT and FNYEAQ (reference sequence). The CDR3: CASSFGEGETQYF. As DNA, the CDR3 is TGTGCTAGCAGCTTCGGGGAAGGAGAGACCCAGTACTTC.

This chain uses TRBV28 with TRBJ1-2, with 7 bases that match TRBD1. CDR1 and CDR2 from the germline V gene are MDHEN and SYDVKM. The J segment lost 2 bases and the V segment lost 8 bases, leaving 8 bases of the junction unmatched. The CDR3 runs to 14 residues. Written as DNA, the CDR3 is TGTGCCAGCCATTCTTCGACAGGGAACTATGGCTACACCTTC. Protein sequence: CASHSSTGNYGYTF.

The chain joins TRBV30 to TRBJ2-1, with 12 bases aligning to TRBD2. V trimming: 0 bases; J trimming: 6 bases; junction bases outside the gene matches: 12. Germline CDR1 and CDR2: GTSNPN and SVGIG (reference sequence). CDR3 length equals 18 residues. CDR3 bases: TGTGCCTGGAGTGTACGGCTAGCGGGAGGGCCGGGGGGCAATGAGCAGTTCTTC. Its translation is CAWSVRLAGGPGGNEQFF.

The CDR3 is CAIRSGTGGSQPQHF. The CDR3 DNA is TGTGCCATCAGGTCCGGGACAGGGGGCAGTCAGCCCCAGCATTTT. The chain employs TRBV10-3 and TRBJ1-5; TRBD1 matches at 12 bases. Germline CDR1 is ENHRY and CDR2 is SYGVKD. This CDR3 comprises 15 residues. The V gene end was trimmed by 6 bases and the J gene end by 6 bases; junction bases not matched to a gene: 6.

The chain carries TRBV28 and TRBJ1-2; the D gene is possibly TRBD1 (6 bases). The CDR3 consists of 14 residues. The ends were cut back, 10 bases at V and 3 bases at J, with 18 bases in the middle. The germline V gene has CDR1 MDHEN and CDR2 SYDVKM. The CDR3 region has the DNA TGTGCCACCTCGACGGATGGGGGCGACTATGGCTACACCTTC. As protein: CATSTDGGDYGYTF.

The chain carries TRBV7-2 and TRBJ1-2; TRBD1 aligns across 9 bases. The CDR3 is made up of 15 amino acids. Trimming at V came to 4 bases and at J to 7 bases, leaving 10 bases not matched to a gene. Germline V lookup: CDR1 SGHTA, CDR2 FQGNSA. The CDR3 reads CASSSDPQGALGYTF. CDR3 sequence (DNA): TGTGCCAGCAGCTCTGATCCACAGGGGGCGCTTGGCTACACCTTC.

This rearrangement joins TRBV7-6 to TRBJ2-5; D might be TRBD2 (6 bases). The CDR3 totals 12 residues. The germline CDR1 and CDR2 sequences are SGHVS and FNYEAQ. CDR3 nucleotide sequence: TGTAGCGCGGGGTGGGGACAAGAGACCCAGTACTTC. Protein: CSAGWGQETQYF.

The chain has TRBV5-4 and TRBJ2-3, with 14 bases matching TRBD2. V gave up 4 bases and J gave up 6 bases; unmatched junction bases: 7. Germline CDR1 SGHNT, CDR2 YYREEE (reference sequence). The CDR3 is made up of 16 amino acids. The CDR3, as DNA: TGTGCCAGCAGCCCCGGGACTAGCGGGAGTACGGATACGCAGTATTTT. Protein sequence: CASSPGTSGSTDTQYF. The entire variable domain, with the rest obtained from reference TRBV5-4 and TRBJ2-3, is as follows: ETGVTQSPTHLIKTRGQQVTLRCSSQSGHNTVSWYQQALGQGPQFIFQYYREEENGRGNFPPRFSGLQFPNYSSELNVNALELDDSALYLCASSPGTSGSTDTQYFGPGTRLTVL.

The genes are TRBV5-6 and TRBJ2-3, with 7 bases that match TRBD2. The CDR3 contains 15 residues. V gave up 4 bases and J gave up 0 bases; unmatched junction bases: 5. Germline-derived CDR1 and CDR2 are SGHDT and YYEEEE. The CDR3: CASSRGTISTDTQYF. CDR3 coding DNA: TGTGCCAGCAGCCGCGGGACTATTAGCACAGATACGCAGTATTTT.

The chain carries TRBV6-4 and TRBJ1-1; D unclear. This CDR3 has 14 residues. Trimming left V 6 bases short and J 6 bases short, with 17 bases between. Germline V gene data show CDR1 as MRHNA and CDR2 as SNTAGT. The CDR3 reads CASSPTVEAAEAFF. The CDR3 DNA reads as TGTGCCAGCAGCCCGACCGTTGAGGCGGCTGAAGCTTTCTTT.

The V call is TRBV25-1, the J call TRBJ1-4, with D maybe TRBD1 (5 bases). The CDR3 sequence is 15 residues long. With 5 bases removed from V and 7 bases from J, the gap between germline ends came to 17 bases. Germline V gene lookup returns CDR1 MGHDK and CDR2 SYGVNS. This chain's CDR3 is CASSPRAGLIEKLFF. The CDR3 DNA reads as TGTGCCAGCAGTCCTCGGGCAGGGCTGATTGAAAAACTGTTTTTT.

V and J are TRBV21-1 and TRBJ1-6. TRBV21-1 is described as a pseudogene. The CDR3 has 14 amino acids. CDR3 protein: CASLRRGVYSPLHF. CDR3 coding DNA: TGTGCCAGCCTGAGGAGGGGCGTTTATTCACCCCTCCACTTT.

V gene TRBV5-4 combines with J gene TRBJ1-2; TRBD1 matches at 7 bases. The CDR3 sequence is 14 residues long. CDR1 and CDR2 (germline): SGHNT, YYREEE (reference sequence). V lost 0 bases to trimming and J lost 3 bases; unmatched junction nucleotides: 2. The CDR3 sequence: CASSLVGQDYGYTF. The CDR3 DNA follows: TGTGCCAGCAGCTTGGTAGGACAGGACTATGGCTACACCTTC.

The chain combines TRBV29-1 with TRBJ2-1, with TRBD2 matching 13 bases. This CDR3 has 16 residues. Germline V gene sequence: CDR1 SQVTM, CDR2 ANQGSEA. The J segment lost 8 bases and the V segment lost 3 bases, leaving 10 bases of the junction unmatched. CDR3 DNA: TGCAGCGTTGAGGCGACTAGCGGGGGGTACGGGGATGAGCAGTTCTTC. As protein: CSVEATSGGYGDEQFF.

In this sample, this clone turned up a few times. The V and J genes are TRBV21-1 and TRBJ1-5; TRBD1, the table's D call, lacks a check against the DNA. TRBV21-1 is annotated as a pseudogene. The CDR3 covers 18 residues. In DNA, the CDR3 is TGTGCCAGCAGCAGCCCAGACAGGGGGCAATGTTGGAATCAGCCCCAGCATTTT. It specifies CASSSPDRGQCWNQPQHF.

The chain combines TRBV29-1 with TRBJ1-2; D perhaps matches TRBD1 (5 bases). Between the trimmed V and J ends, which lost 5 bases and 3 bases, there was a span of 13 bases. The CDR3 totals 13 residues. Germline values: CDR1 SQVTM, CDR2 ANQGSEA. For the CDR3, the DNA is TGCAGCGTTTCCACGGGCAGGGACTATGGCTACACCTTC. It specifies CSVSTGRDYGYTF. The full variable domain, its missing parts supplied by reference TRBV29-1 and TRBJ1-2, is SAVISQKPSRDICQRGTSLTIQCQVDSQVTMMFWYRQQPGQSLTLIATANQGSEATYESGFVIDKFPISRPNLTFSTLTVSNMSPEDSSIYLCSVSTGRDYGYTFGSGTRLTVV.

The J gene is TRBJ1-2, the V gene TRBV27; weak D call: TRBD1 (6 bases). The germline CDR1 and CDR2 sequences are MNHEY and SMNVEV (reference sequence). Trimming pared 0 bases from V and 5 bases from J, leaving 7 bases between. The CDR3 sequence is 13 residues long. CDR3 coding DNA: TGTGCCAGCAGTTTATCAGGGGGATATGGCTACACCTTC. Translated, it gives CASSLSGGYGYTF.

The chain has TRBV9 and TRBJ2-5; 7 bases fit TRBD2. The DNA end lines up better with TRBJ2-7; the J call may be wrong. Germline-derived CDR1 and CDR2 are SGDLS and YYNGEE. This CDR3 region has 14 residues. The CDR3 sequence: CASRGGDLYYEQYF. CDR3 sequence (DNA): TGTGCCAGCAGGGGAGGGGACCTGTACTACGAGCAGTACTTC.

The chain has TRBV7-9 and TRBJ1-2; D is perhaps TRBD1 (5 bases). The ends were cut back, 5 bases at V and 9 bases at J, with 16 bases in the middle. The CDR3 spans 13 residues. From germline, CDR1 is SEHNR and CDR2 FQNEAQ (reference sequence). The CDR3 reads CASSPTVTARYTF. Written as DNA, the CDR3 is TGTGCCAGCAGCCCGACAGTCACGGCCCGCTACACCTTC.

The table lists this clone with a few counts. The CDR3 sequence: CASSSTTGEETQYF. The CDR3 coding sequence is TGTGCCAGCAGCTCCACGACAGGTGAAGAGACCCAGTACTTC. The gene calls are TRBV9 and TRBJ2-5, with TRBD1 as a possible D gene (6 bases). V gave up 4 bases and J gave up 3 bases, with 13 bases separating them. CDR1 is SGDLS and CDR2 is YYNGEE in the germline V gene. This CDR3 spans 14 amino acids. Full variable domain (remainder filled in from reference TRBV9 and TRBJ2-5): DSGVTQTPKHLITATGQRVTLRCSPRSGDLSVYWYQQSLDQGLQFLIQYYNGEERAKGNILERFSAQQFPDLHSELNLSSLELGDSALYFCASSSTTGEETQYFGPGTRLLVL.

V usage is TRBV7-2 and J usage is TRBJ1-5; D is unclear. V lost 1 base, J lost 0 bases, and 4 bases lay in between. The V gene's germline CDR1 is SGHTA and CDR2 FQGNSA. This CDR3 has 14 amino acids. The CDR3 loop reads CASSLVASNQPQHF. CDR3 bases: TGTGCCAGCAGCTTAGTAGCTAGCAATCAGCCCCAGCATTTT.

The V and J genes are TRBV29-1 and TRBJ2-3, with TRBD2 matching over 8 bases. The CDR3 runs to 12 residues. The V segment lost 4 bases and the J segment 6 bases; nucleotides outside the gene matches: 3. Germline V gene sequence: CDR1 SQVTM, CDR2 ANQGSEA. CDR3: CSVGREGDTQYF. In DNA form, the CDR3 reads TGCAGCGTTGGCCGGGAGGGGGATACGCAGTATTTT.

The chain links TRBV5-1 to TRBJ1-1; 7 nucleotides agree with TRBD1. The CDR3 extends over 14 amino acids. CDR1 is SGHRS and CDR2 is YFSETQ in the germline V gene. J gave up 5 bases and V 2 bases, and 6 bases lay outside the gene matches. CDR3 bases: TGCGCCAGCAGCTTTACAGGGGTAGGAACTGAAGCTTTCTTT. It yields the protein CASSFTGVGTEAFF.

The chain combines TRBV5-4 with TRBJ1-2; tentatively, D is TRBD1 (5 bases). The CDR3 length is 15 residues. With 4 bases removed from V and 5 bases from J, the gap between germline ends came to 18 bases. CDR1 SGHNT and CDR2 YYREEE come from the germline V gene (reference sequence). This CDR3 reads CASSPPLGALYGYTF. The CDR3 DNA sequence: TGTGCCAGCAGCCCTCCACTTGGGGCCCTATATGGCTACACCTTC.

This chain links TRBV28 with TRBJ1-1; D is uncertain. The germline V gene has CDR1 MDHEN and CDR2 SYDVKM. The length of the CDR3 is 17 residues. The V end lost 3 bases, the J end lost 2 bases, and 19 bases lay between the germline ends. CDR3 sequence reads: CASSFGHLRAGNTEAFF. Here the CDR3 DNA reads TGTGCCAGCAGTTTCGGCCACCTTAGGGCGGGAAACACTGAAGCTTTCTTT. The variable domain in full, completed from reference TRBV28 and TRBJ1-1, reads DVKVTQSSRYLVKRTGEKVFLECVQDMDHENMFWYRQDPGLGLRLIYFSYDVKMKEKGDIPEGYSVSREKKERFSLILESASTNQTSMYLCASSFGHLRAGNTEAFFGQGTRLTVV.

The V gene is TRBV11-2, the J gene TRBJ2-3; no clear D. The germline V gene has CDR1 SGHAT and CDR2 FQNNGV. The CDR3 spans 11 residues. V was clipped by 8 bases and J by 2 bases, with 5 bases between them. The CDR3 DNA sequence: TGTGCCAGCGGAGACACAGATACGCAGTATTTT. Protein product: CASGDTDTQYF.

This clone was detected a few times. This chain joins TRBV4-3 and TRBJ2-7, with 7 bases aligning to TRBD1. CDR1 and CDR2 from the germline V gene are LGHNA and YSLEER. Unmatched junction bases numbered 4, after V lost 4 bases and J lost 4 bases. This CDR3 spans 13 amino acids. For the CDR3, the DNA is TGCGCCAGCAGCCGTTTGACAGGGTACGAGCAGTACTTC. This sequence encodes CASSRLTGYEQYF.

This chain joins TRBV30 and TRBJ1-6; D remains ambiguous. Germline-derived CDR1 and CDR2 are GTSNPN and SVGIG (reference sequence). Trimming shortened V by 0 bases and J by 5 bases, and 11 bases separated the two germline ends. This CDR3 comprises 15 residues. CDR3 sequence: CAWSVGGLNNSPLHF. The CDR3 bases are TGTGCCTGGAGTGTGGGTGGACTCAATAATTCACCCCTCCACTTT.

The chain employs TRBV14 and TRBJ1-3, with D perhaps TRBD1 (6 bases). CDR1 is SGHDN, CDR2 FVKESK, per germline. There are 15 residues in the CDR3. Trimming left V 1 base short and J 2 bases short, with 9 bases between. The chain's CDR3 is CASSQARGPGNTIYF. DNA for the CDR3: TGTGCCAGCAGCCAAGCCAGGGGACCTGGAAACACCATATATTTT.

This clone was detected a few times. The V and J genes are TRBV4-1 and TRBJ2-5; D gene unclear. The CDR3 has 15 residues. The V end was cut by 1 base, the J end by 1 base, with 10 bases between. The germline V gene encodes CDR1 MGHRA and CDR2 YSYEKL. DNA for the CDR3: TGCGCCAGCAGCCAAGCGGCGACATTCCAAGAGACCCAGTACTTC. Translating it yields CASSQAATFQETQYF.